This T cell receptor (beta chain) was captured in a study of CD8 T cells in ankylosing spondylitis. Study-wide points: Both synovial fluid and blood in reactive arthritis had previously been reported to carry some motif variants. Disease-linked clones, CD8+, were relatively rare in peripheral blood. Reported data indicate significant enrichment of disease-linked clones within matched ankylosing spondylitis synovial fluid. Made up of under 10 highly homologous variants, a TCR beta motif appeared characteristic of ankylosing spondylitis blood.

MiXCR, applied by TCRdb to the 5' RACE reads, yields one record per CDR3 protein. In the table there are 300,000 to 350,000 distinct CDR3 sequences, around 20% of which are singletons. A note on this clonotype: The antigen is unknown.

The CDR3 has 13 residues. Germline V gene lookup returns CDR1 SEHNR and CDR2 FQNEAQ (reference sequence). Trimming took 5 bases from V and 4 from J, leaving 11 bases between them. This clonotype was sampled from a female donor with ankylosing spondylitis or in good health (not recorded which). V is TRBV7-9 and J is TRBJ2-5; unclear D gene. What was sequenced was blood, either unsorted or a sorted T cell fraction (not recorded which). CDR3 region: CASSLRDGETQYF. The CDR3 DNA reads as TGTGCCAGCAGCCTTAGAGATGGAGAGACCCAGTACTTC.